This T cell receptor (beta chain) emerged from a study of post-analysis software for immune sequencing data. Looking at the study overall: Several disease courses (relapsing-remitting, secondary progressive and progressive-relapsing) of multiple sclerosis were included. General study results and limits: Normalized Chao1 diversity in multiple sclerosis patients fell significantly below that of controls. F measure clustering grouped samples strongly by preparation batch. Elevated frequency relative to controls characterized four to six TRBV segments in patients, TRBV5-6, TRBV5-1 and TRBV20-1 among them.

This clonotype was counted once. Its cognate antigen is unknown. V shed 6 bases, J shed 3 bases, and the junction held 7 bases outside the gene matches. CDR1 is SQVTM and CDR2 is ANQGSEA in the germline V gene. CDR3 size: 14 residues. cDNA libraries of TCR beta carried unique molecular identifiers. The source material, about 0.95 to 11 million T cells, gave rise to 400,000 to 600,000 cDNA molecules. MiXCR was run by TCRdb on the PCR reads, yielding one entry per CDR3 protein. The sample carries some 890,000 distinct CDR3 sequences, approximately 53% recorded once. The clonotype was recovered from a girl aged 10 to 17 with multiple sclerosis. The sample consisted of blood. The chain uses TRBV29-1 and TRBJ2-7, with 11 nucleotides matching TRBD2. For the CDR3, the DNA is TGCAGCGTGCAGGTAGCGGGAGGGTACTACGAGCAGTACTTC. It encodes CSVQVAGGYYEQYF.